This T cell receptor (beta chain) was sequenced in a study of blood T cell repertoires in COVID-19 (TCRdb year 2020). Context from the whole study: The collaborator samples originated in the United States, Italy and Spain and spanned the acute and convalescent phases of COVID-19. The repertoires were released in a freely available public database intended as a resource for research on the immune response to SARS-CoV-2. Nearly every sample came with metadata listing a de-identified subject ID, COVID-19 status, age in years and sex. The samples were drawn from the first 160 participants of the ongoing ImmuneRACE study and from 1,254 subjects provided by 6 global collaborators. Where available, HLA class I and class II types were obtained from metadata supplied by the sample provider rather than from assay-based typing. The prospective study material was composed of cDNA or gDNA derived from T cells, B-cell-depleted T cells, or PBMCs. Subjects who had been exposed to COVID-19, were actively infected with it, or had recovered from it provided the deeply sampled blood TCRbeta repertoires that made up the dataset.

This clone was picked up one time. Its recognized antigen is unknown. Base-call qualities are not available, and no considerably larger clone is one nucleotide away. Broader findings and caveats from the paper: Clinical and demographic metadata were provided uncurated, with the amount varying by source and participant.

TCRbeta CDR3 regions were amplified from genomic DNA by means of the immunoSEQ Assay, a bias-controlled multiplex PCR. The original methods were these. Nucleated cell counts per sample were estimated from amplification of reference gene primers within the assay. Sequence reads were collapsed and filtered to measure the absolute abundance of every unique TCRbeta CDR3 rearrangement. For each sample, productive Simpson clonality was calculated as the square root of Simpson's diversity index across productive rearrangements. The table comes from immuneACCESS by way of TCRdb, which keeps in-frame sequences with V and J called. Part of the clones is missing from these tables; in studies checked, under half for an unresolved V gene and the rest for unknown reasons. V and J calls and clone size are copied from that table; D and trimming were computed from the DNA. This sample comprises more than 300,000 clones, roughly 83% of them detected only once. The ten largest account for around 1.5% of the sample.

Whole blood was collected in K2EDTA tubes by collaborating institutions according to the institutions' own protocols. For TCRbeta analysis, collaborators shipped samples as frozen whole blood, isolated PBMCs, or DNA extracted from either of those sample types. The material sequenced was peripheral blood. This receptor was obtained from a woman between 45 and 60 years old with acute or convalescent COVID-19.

CDR3 protein: CSASPREGQPQHF. The DNA sequence is given as TGCAGTGCTAGTCCCAGGGAAGGTCAGCCCCAGCATTTT. The chain is assembled from TRBV20-1 and TRBJ1-5; a tentative D match to TRBD1 spans 5 bases. V and J are truncated by 3 bases and 6 bases respectively, leaving an intervening sequence of 12 bases. Inclusive of the bounding cysteine and phenylalanine, the CDR3 is 13 residues long. The sequence is cut down to CDR3 DNA, 39 bases in frame from base 1. The germline V gene (reference sequence) provides CDR1 DFQATT and CDR2 SNEGSKA.